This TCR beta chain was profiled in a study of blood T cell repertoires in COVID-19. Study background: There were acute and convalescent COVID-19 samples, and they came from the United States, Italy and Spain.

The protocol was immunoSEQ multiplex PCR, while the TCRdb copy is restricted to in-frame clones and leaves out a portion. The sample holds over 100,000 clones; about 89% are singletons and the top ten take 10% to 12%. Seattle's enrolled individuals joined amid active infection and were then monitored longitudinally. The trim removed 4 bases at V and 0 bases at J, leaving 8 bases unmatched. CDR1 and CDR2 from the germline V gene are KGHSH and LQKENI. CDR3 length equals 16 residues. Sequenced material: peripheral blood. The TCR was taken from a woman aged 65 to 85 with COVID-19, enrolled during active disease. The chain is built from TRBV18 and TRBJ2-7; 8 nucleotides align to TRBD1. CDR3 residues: CASSQLDRATSYEQYF. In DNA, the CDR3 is TGTGCCAGCTCACAGCTGGACAGGGCTACCTCCTACGAGCAGTACTTC.